This T cell receptor beta chain is drawn from a study of T cells in Graves' hyperthyroidism and ophthalmopathy. V was trimmed by 6 bases and J by 4 bases, leaving 10 bases between them. This CDR3 has 13 amino acids. CDR1 is KGHSH, CDR2 LQKENI, per germline. Aged 18 to 65, the patients had hyperthyroidism that was newly diagnosed and had lasted under 2 months. TCR beta CDR3 sequences were amplified from RNA transcripts. A first-round RT-PCR of the TCR CDR3 used the HTBI primer set. MiXCR, applied by TCRdb to the multiplex PCR reads, yields one record per CDR3 protein. This sample has under 350,000 distinct CDR3 sequences, with under 25% found just once. This clonotype was observed a few times.

The sequencing sample was made of blood. The chain recombines TRBV18 with TRBJ1-5; possible D gene TRBD1, 6 bases. This sequence was found in a woman between 45 and 60 years old with Graves' hyperthyroidism. The CDR3: CASSVGQNQPQHF. Here the CDR3 DNA reads TGTGCCAGCTCCGTGGGACAAAATCAGCCCCAGCATTTT.